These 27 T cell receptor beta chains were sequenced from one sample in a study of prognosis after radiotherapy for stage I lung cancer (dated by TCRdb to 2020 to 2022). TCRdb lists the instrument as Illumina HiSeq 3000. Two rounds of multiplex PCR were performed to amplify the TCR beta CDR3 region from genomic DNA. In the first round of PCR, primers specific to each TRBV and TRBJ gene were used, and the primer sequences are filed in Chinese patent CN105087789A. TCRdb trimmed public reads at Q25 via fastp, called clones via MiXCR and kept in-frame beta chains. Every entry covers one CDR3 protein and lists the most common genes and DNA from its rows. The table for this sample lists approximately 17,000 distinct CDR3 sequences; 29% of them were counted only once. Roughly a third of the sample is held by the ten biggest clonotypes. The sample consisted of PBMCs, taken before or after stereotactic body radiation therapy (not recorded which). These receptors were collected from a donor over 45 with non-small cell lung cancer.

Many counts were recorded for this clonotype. The CDR3 DNA follows: TGTGCCAGCAGTTTCCCGACAGGGGGAAACTATGGCTACACCTTC. This sequence encodes CASSFPTGGNYGYTF. V is TRBV6-5 and J is TRBJ1-2; 9 bases fit TRBD1. The CDR3 extends over 15 amino acids. V was pared by 4 bases and J by 2 bases, with 5 bases of the junction left unmatched. Germline assignment: CDR1 MNHEY and CDR2 SVGAGI.

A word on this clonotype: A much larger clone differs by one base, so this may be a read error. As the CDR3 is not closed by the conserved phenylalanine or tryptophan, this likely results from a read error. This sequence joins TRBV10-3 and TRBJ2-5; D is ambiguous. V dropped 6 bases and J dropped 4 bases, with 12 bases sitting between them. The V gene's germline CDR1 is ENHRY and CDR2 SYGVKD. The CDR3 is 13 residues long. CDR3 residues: CAIRLTARETQYL. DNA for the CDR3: TGTGCCATCAGACTCACTGCCCGAGAGACCCAGTACCTC.

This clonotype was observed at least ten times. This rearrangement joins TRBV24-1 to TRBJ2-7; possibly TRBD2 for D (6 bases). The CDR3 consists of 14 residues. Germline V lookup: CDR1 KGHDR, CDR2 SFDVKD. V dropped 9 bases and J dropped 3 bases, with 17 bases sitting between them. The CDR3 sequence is CATFDAGIVYEQYF. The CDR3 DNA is TGTGCCACCTTTGATGCGGGGATCGTCTACGAGCAGTACTTC.

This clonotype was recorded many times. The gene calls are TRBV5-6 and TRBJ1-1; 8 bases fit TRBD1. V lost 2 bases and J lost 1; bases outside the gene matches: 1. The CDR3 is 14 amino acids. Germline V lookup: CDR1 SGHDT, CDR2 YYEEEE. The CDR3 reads CASSFDRGNTEAFF. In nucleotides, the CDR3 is TGTGCCAGCAGCTTTGACAGGGGGAACACTGAAGCTTTCTTT.

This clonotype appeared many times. This CDR3 reads CASSYSTLQQGNYGYTF. CDR3 in DNA: TGTGCCAGCAGTTACTCGACCCTCCAACAGGGGAACTATGGCTACACCTTC. The V and J genes are TRBV6-5 and TRBJ1-2; 7 positions agree with TRBD1. The trim removed 0 bases at V and 2 bases at J, leaving 9 bases unmatched. There are 17 residues in the CDR3. Germline CDR1 reads MNHEY; CDR2 reads SVGAGI.

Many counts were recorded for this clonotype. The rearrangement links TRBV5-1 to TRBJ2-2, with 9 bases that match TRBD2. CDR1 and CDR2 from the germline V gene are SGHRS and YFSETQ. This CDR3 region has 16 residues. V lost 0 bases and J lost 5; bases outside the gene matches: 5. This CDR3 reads CASSLEALAGTGELFF. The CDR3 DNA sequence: TGCGCCAGCAGCTTGGAGGCTCTAGCGGGAACCGGGGAGCTGTTTTTT. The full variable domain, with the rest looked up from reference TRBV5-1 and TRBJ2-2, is KAGVTQTPRYLIKTRGQQVTLSCSPISGHRSVSWYQQTPGQGLQFLFEYFSETQRNKGNFPGRFSGRQFSNSRSEMNVSTLELGDSALYLCASSLEALAGTGELFFGEGSRLTVL.

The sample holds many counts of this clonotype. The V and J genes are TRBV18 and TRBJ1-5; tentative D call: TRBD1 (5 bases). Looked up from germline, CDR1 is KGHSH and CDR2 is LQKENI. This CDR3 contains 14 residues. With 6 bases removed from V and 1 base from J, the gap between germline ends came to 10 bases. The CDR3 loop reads CASSQGFSNQPQHF. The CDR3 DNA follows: TGTGCCAGCTCGCAGGGTTTCAGCAATCAGCCCCAGCATTTT. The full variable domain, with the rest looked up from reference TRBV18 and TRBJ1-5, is NAGVMQNPRHLVRRRGQEARLRCSPMKGHSHVYWYRQLPEEGLKFMVYLQKENIIDESGMPKERFSAEFPKEGPSILRIQQVVRGDSAAYFCASSQGFSNQPQHFGDGTRLSIL.

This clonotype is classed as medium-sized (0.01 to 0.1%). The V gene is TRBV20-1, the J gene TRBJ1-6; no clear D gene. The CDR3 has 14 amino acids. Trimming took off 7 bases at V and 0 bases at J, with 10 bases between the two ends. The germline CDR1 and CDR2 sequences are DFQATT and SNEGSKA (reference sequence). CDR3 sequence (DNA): TGCAGTGTGCCGGAGAGCTCCTATAATTCACCCCTCCACTTT. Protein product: CSVPESSYNSPLHF.

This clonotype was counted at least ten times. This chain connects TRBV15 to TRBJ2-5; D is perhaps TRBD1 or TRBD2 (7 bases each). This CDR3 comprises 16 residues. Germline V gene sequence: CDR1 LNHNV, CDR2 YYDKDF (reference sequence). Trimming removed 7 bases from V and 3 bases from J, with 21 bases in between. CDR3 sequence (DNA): TGTGCCACCACTCCGTTGGGAGGGGGCTTTGAAGAGACCCAGTACTTC. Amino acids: CATTPLGGGFEETQYF.

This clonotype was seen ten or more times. Here the CDR3 DNA reads TGTGCCAGCTCACCCCAGGGAGGGCTAGCGGCCTGGGAGCAGTACTTC. It specifies CASSPQGGLAAWEQYF. The chain combines TRBV18 with TRBJ2-7, with TRBD2 matching 7 bases. The ends lost 3 bases at V and 7 bases at J; junction bases unmatched: 15. Germline CDR1 and CDR2: KGHSH and LQKENI. The CDR3 is 16 amino acids.

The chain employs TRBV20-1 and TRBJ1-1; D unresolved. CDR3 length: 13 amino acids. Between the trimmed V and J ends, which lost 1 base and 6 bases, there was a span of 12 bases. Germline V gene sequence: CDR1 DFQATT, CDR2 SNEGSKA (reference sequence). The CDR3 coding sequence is TGCAGTGCTAGAGGTACACGGATTCCTGAAGCTTTCTTT. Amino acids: CSARGTRIPEAFF.

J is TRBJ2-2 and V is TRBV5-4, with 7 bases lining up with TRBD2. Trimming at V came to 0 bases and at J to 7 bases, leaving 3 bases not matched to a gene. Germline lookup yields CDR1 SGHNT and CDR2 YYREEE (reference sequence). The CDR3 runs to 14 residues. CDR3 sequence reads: CASSLERGFGELFF. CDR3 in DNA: TGTGCCAGCAGCTTGGAGCGGGGTTTCGGGGAGCTGTTTTTT.

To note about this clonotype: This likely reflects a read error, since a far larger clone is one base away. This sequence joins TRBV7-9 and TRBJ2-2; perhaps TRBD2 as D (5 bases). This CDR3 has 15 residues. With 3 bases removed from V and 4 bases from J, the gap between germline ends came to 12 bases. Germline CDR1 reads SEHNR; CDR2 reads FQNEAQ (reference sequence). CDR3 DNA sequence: TGTGCCAGCAGCTTTGGCGGGTCCCGCACCGGGGAGCTGTTTTTT. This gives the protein CASSFGGSRTGELFF. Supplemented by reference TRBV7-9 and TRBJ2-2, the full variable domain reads DTGVSQNPRHKITKRGQNVTFRCDPISEHNRLYWYRQTLGQGPEFLTYFQNEAQLEKSRLLSDRFSAERPKGSFSTLEIQRTEQGDSAMYLCASSFGGSRTGELFFGEGSRLTVL.

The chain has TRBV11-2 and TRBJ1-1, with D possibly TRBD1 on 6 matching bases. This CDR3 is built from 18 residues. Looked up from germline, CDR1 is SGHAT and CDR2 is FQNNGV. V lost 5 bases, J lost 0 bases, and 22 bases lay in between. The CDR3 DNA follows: TGTGCCAGCAGCCCGACCGGGACAACCCAGGTAATGAACACTGAAGCTTTCTTT. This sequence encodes CASSPTGTTQVMNTEAFF. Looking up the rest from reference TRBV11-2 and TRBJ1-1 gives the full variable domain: EAGVAQSPRYKIIEKRQSVAFWCNPISGHATLYWYQQILGQGPKLLIQFQNNGVVDDSQLPKDRFSAERLKGVDSTLKIQPAKLEDSAVYLCASSPTGTTQVMNTEAFFGQGTRLTVV.

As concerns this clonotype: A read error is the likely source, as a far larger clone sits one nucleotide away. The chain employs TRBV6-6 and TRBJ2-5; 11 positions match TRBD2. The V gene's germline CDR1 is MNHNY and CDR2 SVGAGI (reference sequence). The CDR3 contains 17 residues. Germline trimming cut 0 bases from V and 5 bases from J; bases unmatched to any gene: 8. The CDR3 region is CASSYSTSGEEMETQYF. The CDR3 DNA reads TGTGCCAGCAGTTACTCGACTAGCGGGGAGGAGATGGAGACCCAGTACTTC.

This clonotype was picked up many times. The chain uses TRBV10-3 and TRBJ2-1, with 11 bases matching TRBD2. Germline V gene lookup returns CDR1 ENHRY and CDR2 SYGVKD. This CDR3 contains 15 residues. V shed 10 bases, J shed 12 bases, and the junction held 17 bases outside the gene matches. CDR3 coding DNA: TGTGCCACCACACCGGGACTAGCGGATCGAAAAGGGCAGTTCTTC. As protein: CATTPGLADRKGQFF.

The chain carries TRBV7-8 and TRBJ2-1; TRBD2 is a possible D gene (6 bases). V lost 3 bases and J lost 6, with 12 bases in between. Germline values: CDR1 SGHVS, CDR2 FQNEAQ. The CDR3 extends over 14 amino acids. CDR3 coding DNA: TGTGCCAGCAGCTTTCGGGGGAGCGTCAATGAGCAGTTCTTC. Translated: CASSFRGSVNEQFF.

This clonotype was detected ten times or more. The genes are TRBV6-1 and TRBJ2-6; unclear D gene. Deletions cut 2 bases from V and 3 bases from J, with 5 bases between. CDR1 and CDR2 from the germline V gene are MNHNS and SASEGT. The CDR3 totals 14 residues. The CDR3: CASSEYVGANVLTF. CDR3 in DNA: TGTGCCAGCAGTGAATATGTTGGGGCCAACGTCCTGACTTTC.

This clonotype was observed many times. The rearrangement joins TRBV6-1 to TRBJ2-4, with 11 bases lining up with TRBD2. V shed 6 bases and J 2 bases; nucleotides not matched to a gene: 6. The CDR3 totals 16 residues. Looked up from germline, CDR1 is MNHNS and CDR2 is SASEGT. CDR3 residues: CASRVGTSGSKNIQYF. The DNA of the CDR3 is TGTGCCAGCAGGGTCGGGACTAGCGGTTCCAAAAACATTCAGTACTTC.

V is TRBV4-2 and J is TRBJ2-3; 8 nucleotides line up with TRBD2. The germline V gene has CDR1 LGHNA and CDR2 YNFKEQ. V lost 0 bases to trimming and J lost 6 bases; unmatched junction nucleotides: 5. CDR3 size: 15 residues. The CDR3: CASSQEGLVFDTQYF. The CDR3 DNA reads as TGTGCCAGCAGCCAAGAGGGACTAGTTTTTGATACGCAGTATTTT.

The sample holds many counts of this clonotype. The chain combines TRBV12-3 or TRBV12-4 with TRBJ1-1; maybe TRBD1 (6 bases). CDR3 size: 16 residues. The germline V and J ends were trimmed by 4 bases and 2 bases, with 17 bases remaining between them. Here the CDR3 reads CASSSQGTWGNTEAFF. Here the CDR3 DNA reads TGTGCCAGCAGTTCACAGGGTACATGGGGAAACACTGAAGCTTTCTTT.

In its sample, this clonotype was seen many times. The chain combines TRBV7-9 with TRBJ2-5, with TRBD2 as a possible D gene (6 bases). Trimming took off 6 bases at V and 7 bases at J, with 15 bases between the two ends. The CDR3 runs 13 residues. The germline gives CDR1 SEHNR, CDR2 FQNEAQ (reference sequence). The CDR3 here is CASRSGEEGTQYF. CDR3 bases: TGTGCCAGCAGGTCCGGAGAGGAGGGGACCCAGTACTTC. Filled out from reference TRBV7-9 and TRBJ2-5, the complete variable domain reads DTGVSQNPRHKITKRGQNVTFRCDPISEHNRLYWYRQTLGQGPEFLTYFQNEAQLEKSRLLSDRFSAERPKGSFSTLEIQRTEQGDSAMYLCASRSGEEGTQYFGPGTRLLVL.

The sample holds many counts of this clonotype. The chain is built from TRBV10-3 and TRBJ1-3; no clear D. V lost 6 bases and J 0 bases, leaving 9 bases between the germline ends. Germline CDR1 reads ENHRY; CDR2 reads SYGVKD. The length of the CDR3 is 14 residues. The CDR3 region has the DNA TGTGCCATCAGCAGACGGGACTCTGGAAACACCATATATTTT. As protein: CAISRRDSGNTIYF.

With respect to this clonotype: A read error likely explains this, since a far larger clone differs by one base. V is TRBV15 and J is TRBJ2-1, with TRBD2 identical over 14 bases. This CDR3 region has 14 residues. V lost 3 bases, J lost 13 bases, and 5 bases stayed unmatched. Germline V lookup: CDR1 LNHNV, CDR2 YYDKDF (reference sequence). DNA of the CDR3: TGTGCCACCAGCAGGGGACTAGCGGGAGAGACCCAGTTCTTC. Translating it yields CATSRGLAGETQFF.

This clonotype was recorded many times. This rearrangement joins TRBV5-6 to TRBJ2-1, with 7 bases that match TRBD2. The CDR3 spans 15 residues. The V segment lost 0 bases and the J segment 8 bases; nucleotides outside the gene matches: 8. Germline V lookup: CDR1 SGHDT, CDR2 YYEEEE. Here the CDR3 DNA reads TGTGCCAGCAGCTTGGGCGGCGGGAGTCAGGATGAGCAGTTCTTC. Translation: CASSLGGGSQDEQFF. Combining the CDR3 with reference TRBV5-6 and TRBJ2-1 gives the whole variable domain DAGVTQSPTHLIKTRGQQVTLRCSPKSGHDTVSWYQQALGQGPQFIFQYYEEEERQRGNFPDRFSGHQFPNYSSELNVNALLLGDSALYLCASSLGGGSQDEQFFGPGTRLTVL.

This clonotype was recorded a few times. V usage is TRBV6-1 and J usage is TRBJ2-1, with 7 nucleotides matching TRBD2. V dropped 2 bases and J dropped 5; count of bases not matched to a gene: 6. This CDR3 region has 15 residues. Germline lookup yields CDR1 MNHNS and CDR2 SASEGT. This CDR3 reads CASSEFGRTHNEQFF. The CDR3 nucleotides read TGTGCCAGCAGTGAATTCGGGAGGACCCACAATGAGCAGTTCTTC.

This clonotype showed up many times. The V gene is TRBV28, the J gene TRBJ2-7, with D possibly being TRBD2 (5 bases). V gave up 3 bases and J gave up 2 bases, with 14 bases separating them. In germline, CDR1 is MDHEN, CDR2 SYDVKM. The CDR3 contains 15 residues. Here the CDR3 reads CASSLGAEPPYEQYF. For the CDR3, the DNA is TGTGCCAGCAGTTTGGGAGCGGAACCCCCCTACGAGCAGTACTTC.